This is a list of T cell receptor beta chains from one sample in a study of blood T cell repertoires in COVID-19. Sequencing was performed with immunoSEQ multiplex PCR; in TCRdb, only in-frame clones are kept and a portion is missing. Of 150,000 to 190,000 clones listed, 65% to 85% are singletons. Input material: peripheral blood. These receptors all stem from an elderly woman with acute or convalescent COVID-19. CDR3s include the opening cysteine and the closing phenylalanine or tryptophan. A D gene is named only where the DNA matches it firmly. Rows give clone size only sometimes, using once, few, many, or a class for an expanded clone.

J: TRBJ1-2; V: TRBV3-1/TRBV3-2; D: TRBD1; size: -; CDR3: CASSPTDRGDLYGYTF; DNA: TGTGCCAGCAGCCCAACAGACAGGGGGGATTTATATGGCTACACCTTC
J: TRBJ1-1; V: TRBV13; D: TRBD1; size: -; CDR3: CASSILRDRAMNTEAFF; DNA: TGTGCCAGCAGCATCCTCCGGGACAGGGCCATGAACACTGAAGCTTTCTTT
J: TRBJ1-2; V: TRBV2; D: TRBD1; size: once; CDR3: CASSVDRDYGYTF; DNA: TGTGCCAGCAGTGTGGACAGGGACTATGGCTACACCTTC
J: TRBJ1-5; V: TRBV7-8; D: -; size: -; CDR3: CASSLIADQPQHF; DNA: TGTGCCAGCAGCTTAATAGCCGATCAGCCCCAGCATTTT
J: TRBJ2-1; V: TRBV19; D: -; size: -; CDR3: CASKGWWDEQFF; DNA: TGTGCCAGTAAGGGGTGGTGGGATGAGCAGTTCTTC
J: TRBJ2-3; V: TRBV15; D: TRBD1; size: -; CDR3: CATSRDSGVRGRDTQYF; DNA: TGTGCCACCAGCAGAGATTCTGGGGTAAGGGGGCGAGATACGCAGTATTTT
J: TRBJ2-5; V: TRBV2; D: -; size: -; CDR3: CARGIEETQYF; DNA: TGTGCCAGGGGCATTGAAGAGACCCAGTACTTC
J: TRBJ1-1; V: TRBV7-3; D: -; size: once; CDR3: CASSLWPGNTEAFF; DNA: TGTGCCAGCAGCTTATGGCCAGGGAACACTGAAGCTTTCTTT
J: TRBJ1-2; V: TRBV5-6; D: -; size: few; CDR3: CASSLRGIYTF; DNA: TGTGCCAGCAGCCTCAGGGGAATTTACACCTTC
J: TRBJ1-1; V: TRBV19; D: -; size: -; CDR3: CASSTGGGEAFF; DNA: TGTGCCAGTAGTACCGGCGGTGGTGAAGCTTTCTTT
J: TRBJ1-1; V: TRBV19; D: TRBD1; size: -; CDR3: CASTDRVVNQAFF; DNA: TGTGCCAGTACAGACAGGGTAGTAAATCAAGCTTTCTTT
J: TRBJ2-3; V: TRBV9; D: TRBD1; size: -; CDR3: CASSVGQGVPPLGSTDTQYF; DNA: TGTGCCAGCAGCGTAGGACAGGGGGTTCCCCCTCTAGGTAGCACAGATACGCAGTATTTT
J: TRBJ1-4; V: TRBV3-1/TRBV3-2; D: TRBD1; size: -; CDR3: CASSPRGGGGTNEKLFF; DNA: TGTGCCAGCAGCCCCCGTGGAGGGGGCGGAACTAATGAAAAACTGTTTTTT
J: TRBJ1-1; V: TRBV5-6; D: -; size: -; CDR3: CASSVVQGTAEAFF; DNA: TGTGCCAGCAGCGTAGTTCAGGGAACGGCTGAAGCTTTCTTT
J: TRBJ1-2; V: TRBV2; D: -; size: -; CDR3: CASSSEGSPVHGYTF; DNA: TGTGCCAGCAGTAGTGAGGGATCCCCAGTCCATGGCTACACCTTC
J: TRBJ1-5; V: TRBV18; D: -; size: -; CDR3: CASSQTVGQNNQPQHF; DNA: TGTGCCAGCTCACAAACCGTGGGACAAAACAATCAGCCCCAGCATTTT
J: TRBJ2-7; V: TRBV6-5; D: -; size: -; CDR3: CASRWTDNYEQYF; DNA: TGTGCCAGCAGATGGACAGATAACTACGAGCAGTACTTC
J: TRBJ1-2; V: TRBV7-3; D: TRBD1; size: -; CDR3: CASRLGQGNYGYTF; DNA: TGTGCCAGCAGGCTGGGACAGGGGAATTATGGCTACACCTTC
J: TRBJ2-6; V: TRBV19; D: -; size: -; CDR3: CASATRLSSGANVLTF; DNA: TGTGCCAGTGCCACCCGACTCAGCTCTGGGGCCAACGTCCTGACTTTC
J: TRBJ1-1; V: TRBV23-1; D: -; size: -; CDR3: CASSQEGTEAFF; DNA: TGCGCCAGCAGTCAAGAGGGAACTGAAGCTTTCTTT
J: TRBJ2-1; V: TRBV27; D: TRBD2; size: -; CDR3: CASSLTSGTYNEQFF; DNA: TGTGCCAGCAGTCTGACTAGCGGCACCTACAATGAGCAGTTCTTC
J: TRBJ2-2; V: TRBV7-2; D: -; size: few; CDR3: CASSLVRGMGRVNTGELFF; DNA: TGTGCCAGCAGCTTAGTACGGGGGATGGGAAGGGTCAACACCGGGGAGCTGTTTTTT
J: TRBJ2-1; V: TRBV27; D: -; size: once; CDR3: CASSYSYYNEQFF; DNA: TGTGCCAGCAGTTACTCCTATTACAATGAGCAGTTCTTC
J: TRBJ1-1; V: TRBV12-3/TRBV12-4; D: -; size: -; CDR3: CASSFGESGGAFF; DNA: TGTGCCAGCAGTTTTGGGGAATCGGGGGGAGCTTTCTTT
J: TRBJ1-1; V: TRBV5-4; D: TRBD1; size: -; CDR3: CASSQGTETEAFF; DNA: TGTGCCAGCAGCCAAGGGACAGAAACTGAAGCTTTCTTT
J: TRBJ2-2; V: TRBV9; D: -; size: -; CDR3: CASSVSGNTGELFF; DNA: TGTGCCAGCAGCGTATCAGGGAACACCGGGGAGCTGTTTTTT
J: TRBJ1-1; V: TRBV6-6; D: -; size: -; CDR3: CASREDKTKNTEAFF; DNA: TGTGCCAGTCGGGAAGACAAAACGAAGAACACTGAAGCTTTCTTT
J: TRBJ2-3; V: TRBV7-3; D: -; size: -; CDR3: CASSPLGAGASTDTQYF; DNA: TGTGCCAGCAGCCCCCTAGGCGCGGGGGCTAGCACAGATACGCAGTATTTT
J: TRBJ2-7; V: TRBV10-3; D: TRBD2; size: -; CDR3: CAVQVGAERENEQYF; DNA: TGTGCCGTTCAGGTGGGAGCGGAGCGGGAGAACGAGCAGTACTTC
J: TRBJ1-2; V: TRBV15; D: -; size: -; CDR3: CATNPGTDYGYTF; DNA: TGTGCCACCAACCCAGGAACAGACTATGGCTACACCTTC
J: TRBJ1-5; V: TRBV18; D: -; size: -; CDR3: CASSPLRDNQPQHF; DNA: TGTGCCAGCTCACCACTACGGGATAATCAGCCCCAGCATTTT
J: TRBJ2-3; V: TRBV6-2/TRBV6-3; D: TRBD1; size: -; CDR3: CASSYYRGRVGADTQYF; DNA: TGTGCCAGCAGTTACTACAGGGGCCGAGTAGGCGCAGATACGCAGTATTTT
J: TRBJ2-1; V: TRBV27; D: TRBD2; size: -; CDR3: CATRPASGFSSYNEQFF; DNA: TGTGCCACCCGCCCGGCTAGCGGATTTAGCTCCTACAATGAGCAGTTCTTC
J: TRBJ2-5; V: TRBV5-1; D: -; size: -; CDR3: CASKASSDSSGTQYF; DNA: TGCGCCAGTAAAGCCTCCTCGGACTCCTCGGGGACCCAGTACTTC
J: TRBJ2-2; V: TRBV22-1; D: -; size: -; CDR3: CPGSARDSRWTGELFF; DNA: TGTCCTGGGAGCGCACGGGACAGTCGGTGGACCGGGGAGCTGTTTTTT
J: TRBJ2-3; V: TRBV29-1; D: TRBD1; size: -; CDR3: CSVEDRGRAQYF; DNA: TGCAGCGTTGAGGACAGGGGGCGAGCGCAGTATTTT
J: TRBJ1-2; V: TRBV7-2; D: TRBD1; size: once; CDR3: CASSSRQGSSGGYTF; DNA: TGTGCCAGCAGCTCGAGACAGGGGTCCTCGGGGGGCTACACCTTC
J: TRBJ1-3; V: TRBV9; D: TRBD1; size: once; CDR3: CASSPRTGLSGNTIYF; DNA: TGTGCCAGCAGCCCTCGGACAGGACTCTCTGGAAACACCATATATTTT
J: TRBJ2-7; V: TRBV5-1; D: -; size: -; CDR3: CASSGPRGEQYF; DNA: TGCGCCAGCAGTGGACCTAGGGGCGAGCAGTACTTC
J: TRBJ2-3; V: TRBV2; D: TRBD2; size: -; CDR3: CASRATSGRTDTQYF; DNA: TGTGCCAGCAGAGCGACTAGCGGGAGGACAGATACGCAGTATTTT
J: TRBJ2-7; V: TRBV11-1; D: TRBD1; size: few; CDR3: CASSLGWDRGRGEQYF; DNA: TGTGCCAGCAGCTTAGGATGGGACAGGGGACGAGGGGAGCAGTACTTC
J: TRBJ1-1; V: TRBV3-1/TRBV3-2; D: -; size: -; CDR3: CASSLSGGNTEAFF; DNA: TGTGCCAGCAGCCTCTCGGGGGGGAACACTGAAGCTTTCTTT
J: TRBJ1-5; V: TRBV6-2/TRBV6-3; D: TRBD1; size: once; CDR3: CASSWTGSDNQPQHF; DNA: TGTGCCAGCAGTTGGACAGGGAGTGACAATCAGCCCCAGCATTTT
J: TRBJ1-6; V: TRBV6-5; D: -; size: few; CDR3: CASSPETGFNSPLHF; DNA: TGTGCCAGCAGTCCTGAGACAGGTTTCAATTCACCCCTCCACTTT
J: TRBJ1-5; V: TRBV29-1; D: -; size: once; CDR3: CSVGTGNSNQPQHF; DNA: TGCAGCGTTGGCACAGGGAATTCCAATCAGCCCCAGCATTTT
J: TRBJ2-2; V: TRBV7-6; D: TRBD1; size: -; CDR3: CASSLNDRGNTGELFF; DNA: TGTGCCAGCAGCCTAAATGACAGGGGAAACACCGGGGAGCTGTTTTTT
J: TRBJ1-2; V: TRBV5-5; D: -; size: once; CDR3: CASSLEGTAGARGYTF; DNA: TGTGCCAGCAGCTTGGAGGGAACCGCTGGGGCAAGAGGCTACACCTTC
J: TRBJ2-2; V: TRBV10-3; D: TRBD1; size: -; CDR3: CAITGIQGANTGELFF; DNA: TGTGCCATCACTGGGATACAGGGGGCTAACACCGGGGAGCTGTTTTTT
J: TRBJ1-5; V: TRBV28; D: TRBD1; size: -; CDR3: CASSLIGQGSNQPQHF; DNA: TGTGCCAGCAGTTTAATTGGACAGGGTAGCAATCAGCCCCAGCATTTT
J: TRBJ2-5; V: TRBV7-9; D: TRBD1; size: few; CDR3: CASSPRDRETFTQYF; DNA: TGTGCCAGCAGCCCCAGGGACAGAGAGACCTTTACCCAGTACTTC
J: TRBJ1-1; V: TRBV2; D: TRBD1; size: -; CDR3: CASSEQGAMDTEAFF; DNA: TGTGCCAGCAGTGAACAGGGGGCGATGGACACTGAAGCTTTCTTT
J: TRBJ2-1; V: TRBV11-3; D: -; size: -; CDR3: CASSLMAGVYNEQFF; DNA: TGTGCCAGCAGCTTAATGGCCGGGGTCTACAATGAGCAGTTCTTC
J: TRBJ1-1; V: TRBV5-4; D: -; size: -; CDR3: CASRPTGGETEAFF; DNA: TGTGCCAGCAGACCAACCGGGGGGGAGACTGAAGCTTTCTTT
J: TRBJ1-1; V: TRBV19; D: TRBD1; size: -; CDR3: CASSIETGTEAFF; DNA: TGTGCCAGTAGTATAGAGACAGGGACTGAAGCTTTCTTT
J: TRBJ1-1; V: TRBV5-6; D: TRBD1; size: -; CDR3: CASRQTGGTTEAFF; DNA: TGTGCCAGCAGACAGACAGGGGGTACCACTGAAGCTTTCTTT
J: TRBJ2-7; V: TRBV7-9; D: -; size: -; CDR3: CASSLLESPYEQYF; DNA: TGTGCCAGCAGCTTATTAGAGAGTCCCTACGAGCAGTACTTC
J: TRBJ2-1; V: TRBV21-1; D: -; size: -; CDR3: CASSKAPLALSYNEQFF; DNA: TGTGCCAGCAGCAAAGCTCCACTAGCGCTTTCCTACAATGAGCAGTTCTTC
J: TRBJ1-3; V: TRBV5-5; D: TRBD1; size: -; CDR3: CASSWGQGYGNTIYF; DNA: TGTGCCAGCAGCTGGGGACAGGGTTACGGAAACACCATATATTTT
J: TRBJ2-7; V: TRBV30; D: TRBD1; size: -; CDR3: CAWRTGSGEQYF; DNA: TGTGCCTGGAGGACAGGGTCCGGGGAGCAGTACTTC
J: TRBJ2-3; V: TRBV5-6; D: TRBD1; size: -; CDR3: CASSLGWTGGTDTQYF; DNA: TGTGCCAGCAGCTTGGGTTGGACAGGGGGGACAGATACGCAGTATTTT